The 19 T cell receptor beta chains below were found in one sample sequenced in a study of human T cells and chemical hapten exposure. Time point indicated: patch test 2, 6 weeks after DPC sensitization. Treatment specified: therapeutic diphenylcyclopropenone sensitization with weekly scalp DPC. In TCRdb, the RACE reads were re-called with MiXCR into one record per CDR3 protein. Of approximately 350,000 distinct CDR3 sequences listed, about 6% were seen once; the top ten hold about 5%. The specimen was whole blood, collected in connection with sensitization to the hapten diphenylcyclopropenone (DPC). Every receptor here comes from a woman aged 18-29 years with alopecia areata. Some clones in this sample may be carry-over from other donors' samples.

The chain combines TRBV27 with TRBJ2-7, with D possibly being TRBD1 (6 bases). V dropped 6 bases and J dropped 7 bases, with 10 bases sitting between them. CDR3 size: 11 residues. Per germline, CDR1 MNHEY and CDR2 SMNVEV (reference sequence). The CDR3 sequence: CASSYGQEQYF. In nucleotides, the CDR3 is TGTGCCAGCAGCTACGGACAGGAGCAGTACTTC.

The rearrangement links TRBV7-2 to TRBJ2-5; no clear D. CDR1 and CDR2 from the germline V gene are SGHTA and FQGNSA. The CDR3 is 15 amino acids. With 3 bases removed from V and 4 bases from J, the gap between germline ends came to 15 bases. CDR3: CASSFSQNVRETQYF. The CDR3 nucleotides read TGTGCCAGCAGCTTTTCACAGAACGTTCGAGAGACCCAGTACTTC. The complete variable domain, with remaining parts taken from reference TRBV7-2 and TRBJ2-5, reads GAGVSQSPSNKVTEKGKDVELRCDPISGHTALYWYRQSLGQGLEFLIYFQGNSAPDKSGLPSDRFSAERTGGSVSTLTIQRTQQEDSAVYLCASSFSQNVRETQYFGPGTRLLVL.

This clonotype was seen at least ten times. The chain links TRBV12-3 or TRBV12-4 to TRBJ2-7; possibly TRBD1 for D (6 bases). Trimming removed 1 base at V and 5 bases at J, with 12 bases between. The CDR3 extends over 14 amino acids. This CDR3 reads CASSLVAGAHEQYF. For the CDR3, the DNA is TGTGCCAGCAGTTTAGTGGCAGGGGCCCACGAGCAGTACTTC.

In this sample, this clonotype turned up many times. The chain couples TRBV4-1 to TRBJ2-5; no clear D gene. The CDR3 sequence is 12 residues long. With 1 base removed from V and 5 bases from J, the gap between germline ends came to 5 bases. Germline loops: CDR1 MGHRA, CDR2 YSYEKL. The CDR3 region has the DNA TGCGCCAGCAGCCAAGTTCCGGAGACCCAGTACTTC. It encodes CASSQVPETQYF.

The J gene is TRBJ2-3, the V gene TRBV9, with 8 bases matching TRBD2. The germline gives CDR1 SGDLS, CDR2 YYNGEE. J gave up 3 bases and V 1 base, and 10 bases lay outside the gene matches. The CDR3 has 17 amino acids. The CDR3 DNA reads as TGTGCCAGCAGCGTATTCGTCAGCGGGGGAGGAACAGATACGCAGTATTTT. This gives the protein CASSVFVSGGGTDTQYF.

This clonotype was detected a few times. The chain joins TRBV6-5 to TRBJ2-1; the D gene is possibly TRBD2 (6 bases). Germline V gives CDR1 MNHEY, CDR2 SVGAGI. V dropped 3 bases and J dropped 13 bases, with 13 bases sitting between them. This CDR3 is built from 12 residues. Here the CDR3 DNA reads TGTGCCAGCAGTTATAGGGACTCCCTACAGTTCTTC. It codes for CASSYRDSLQFF.

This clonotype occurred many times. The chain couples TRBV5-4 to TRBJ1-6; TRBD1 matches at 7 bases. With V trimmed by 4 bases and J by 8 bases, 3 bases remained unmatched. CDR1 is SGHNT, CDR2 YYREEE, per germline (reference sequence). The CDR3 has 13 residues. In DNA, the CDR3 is TGTGCCAGCAGCCGCGACAGGGATTCACCCCTCCACTTT. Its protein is CASSRDRDSPLHF.

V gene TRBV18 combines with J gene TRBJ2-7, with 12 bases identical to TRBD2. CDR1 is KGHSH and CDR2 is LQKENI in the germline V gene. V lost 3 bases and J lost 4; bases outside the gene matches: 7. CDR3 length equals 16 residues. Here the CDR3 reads CASSPTSGGTRYEQYF. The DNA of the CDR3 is TGTGCCAGCTCACCGACTAGCGGGGGCACGAGGTACGAGCAGTACTTC. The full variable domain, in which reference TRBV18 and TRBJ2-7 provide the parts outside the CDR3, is NAGVMQNPRHLVRRRGQEARLRCSPMKGHSHVYWYRQLPEEGLKFMVYLQKENIIDESGMPKERFSAEFPKEGPSILRIQQVVRGDSAAYFCASSPTSGGTRYEQYFGPGTRLTVT.

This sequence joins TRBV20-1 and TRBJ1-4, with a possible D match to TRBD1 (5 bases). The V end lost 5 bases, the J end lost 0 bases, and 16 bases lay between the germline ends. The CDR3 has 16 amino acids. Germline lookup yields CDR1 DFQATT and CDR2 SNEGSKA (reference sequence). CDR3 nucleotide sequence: TGCAGTGCTGGCAGGGTGGGAGGGGCAACTAATGAAAAACTGTTTTTT. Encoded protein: CSAGRVGGATNEKLFF.

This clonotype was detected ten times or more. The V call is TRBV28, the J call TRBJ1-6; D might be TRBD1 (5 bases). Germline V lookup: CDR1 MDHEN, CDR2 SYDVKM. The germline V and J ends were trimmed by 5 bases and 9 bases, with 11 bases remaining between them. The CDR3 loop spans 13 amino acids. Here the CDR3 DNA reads TGTGCCAGCAGTCTAGGGGCGAGTTCACCCCTCCACTTT. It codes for CASSLGASSPLHF. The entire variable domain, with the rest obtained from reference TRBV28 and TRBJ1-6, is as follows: DVKVTQSSRYLVKRTGEKVFLECVQDMDHENMFWYRQDPGLGLRLIYFSYDVKMKEKGDIPEGYSVSREKKERFSLILESASTNQTSMYLCASSLGASSPLHFGNGTRLTVT.

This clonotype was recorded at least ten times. The CDR3 region is CASSQDSGGMDGYTF. Written as DNA, the CDR3 is TGTGCCAGCAGCCAAGATAGCGGGGGAATGGATGGCTACACCTTC. The rearrangement joins TRBV3-1 to TRBJ1-2, with D perhaps TRBD1 (5 bases). V dropped 0 bases and J dropped 6 bases, with 14 bases sitting between them. The CDR3 spans 15 residues. CDR1 is LGHDT and CDR2 is YNNKEL in the germline V gene (reference sequence).

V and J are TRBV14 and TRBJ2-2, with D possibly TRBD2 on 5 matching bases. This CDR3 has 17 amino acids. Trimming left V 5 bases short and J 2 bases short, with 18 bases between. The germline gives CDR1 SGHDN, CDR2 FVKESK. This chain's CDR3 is CASSKTGRVLNTGELFF. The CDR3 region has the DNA TGTGCCAGCAGCAAAACGGGAAGAGTCCTTAACACCGGGGAGCTGTTTTTT.

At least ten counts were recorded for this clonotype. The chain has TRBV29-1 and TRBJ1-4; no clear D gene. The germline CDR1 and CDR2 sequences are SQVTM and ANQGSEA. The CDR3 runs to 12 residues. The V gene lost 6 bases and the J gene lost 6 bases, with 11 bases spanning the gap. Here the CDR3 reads CSVHNSDEKLFF. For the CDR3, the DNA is TGCAGCGTGCATAACTCGGATGAAAAACTGTTTTTT.

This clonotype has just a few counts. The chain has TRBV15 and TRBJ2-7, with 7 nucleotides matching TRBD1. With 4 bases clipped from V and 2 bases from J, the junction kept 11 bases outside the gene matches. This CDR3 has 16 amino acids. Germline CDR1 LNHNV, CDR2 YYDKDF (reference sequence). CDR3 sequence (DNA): TGTGCCACCAGCATCTCAACCGGGACAGAGACCTACGAGCAGTACTTC. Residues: CATSISTGTETYEQYF.

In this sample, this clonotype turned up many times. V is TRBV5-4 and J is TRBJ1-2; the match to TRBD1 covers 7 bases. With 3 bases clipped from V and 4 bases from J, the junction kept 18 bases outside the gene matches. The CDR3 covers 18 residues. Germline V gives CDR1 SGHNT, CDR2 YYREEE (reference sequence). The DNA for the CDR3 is TGTGCCAGCAGCTCAAGTAGGACAGGTGTATACGGAGGCTATGGCTACACCTTC. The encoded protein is CASSSSRTGVYGGYGYTF.

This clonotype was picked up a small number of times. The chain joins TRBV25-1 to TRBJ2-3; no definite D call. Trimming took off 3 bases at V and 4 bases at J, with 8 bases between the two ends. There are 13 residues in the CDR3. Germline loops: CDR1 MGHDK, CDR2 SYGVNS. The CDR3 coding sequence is TGTGCCAGCAGTGAGCCGCACGCAGATACGCAGTATTTT. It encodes CASSEPHADTQYF.

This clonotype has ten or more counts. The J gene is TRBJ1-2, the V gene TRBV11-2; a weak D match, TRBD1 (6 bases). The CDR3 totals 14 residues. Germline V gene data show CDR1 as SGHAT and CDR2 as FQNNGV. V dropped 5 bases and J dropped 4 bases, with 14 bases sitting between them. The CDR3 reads CASSLLQGSYGYTF. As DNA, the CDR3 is TGTGCCAGCAGCCTCTTACAGGGTAGCTATGGCTACACCTTC.

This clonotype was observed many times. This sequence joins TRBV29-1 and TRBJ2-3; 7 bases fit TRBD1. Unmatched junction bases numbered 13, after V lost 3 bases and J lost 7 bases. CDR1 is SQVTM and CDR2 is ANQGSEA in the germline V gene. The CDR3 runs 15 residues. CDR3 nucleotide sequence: TGCAGCGTTGATCTAGGCAGGGGGAGCCCAAATACGCAGTATTTT. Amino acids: CSVDLGRGSPNTQYF.

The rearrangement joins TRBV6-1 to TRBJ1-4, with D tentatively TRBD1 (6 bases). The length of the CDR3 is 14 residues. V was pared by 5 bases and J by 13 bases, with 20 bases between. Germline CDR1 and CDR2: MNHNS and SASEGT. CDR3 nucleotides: TGTGCCAGCAGTTTTAAGATGACAGGCCATACACTGTTTTTT. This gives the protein CASSFKMTGHTLFF.